Listed below are T cell receptor beta chains from one sample, sequenced in a study of Graves' ophthalmopathy and Graves' hyperthyroidism. A single record per CDR3 protein comes from TCRdb applying MiXCR to the multiplex PCR reads. Of almost 750,000 distinct CDR3 sequences listed, roughly 40% are singletons. The sample consisted of peripheral blood. The receptors were sampled from an adult man with Graves' ophthalmopathy. CDR3s include the opening cysteine and the closing phenylalanine or tryptophan. The order of the fields is CDR3 protein, CDR3 DNA, V gene, clone size, D gene, J gene. A D gene is named only where the DNA matches it firmly. Clone sizes are given selectively: once, few, many, or a class where the clone is expanded.

CDR3aa: CASSDVWANSGNTIYF; CDR3nt: TGTGCCAGCAGTGATGTCTGGGCGAATTCTGGAAACACCATATATTTT; v_gene: TRBV25-1; abundance: many; d_gene: .; j_gene: TRBJ1-3
CDR3aa: CASSSSRSGHYEQYF; CDR3nt: .; v_gene: TRBV25-1; abundance: .; d_gene: .; j_gene: TRBJ2-7
CDR3aa: CASSPSGGNTIYF; CDR3nt: TGTGCCAGCAGCCCAAGTGGGGGAAACACCATATATTTT; v_gene: TRBV25-1; abundance: many; d_gene: .; j_gene: TRBJ1-3
CDR3aa: CATSRGNSPLHF; CDR3nt: TGTGCCACCAGCAGAGGGAATTCACCCCTCCACTTT; v_gene: TRBV15; abundance: many; d_gene: .; j_gene: TRBJ1-6
CDR3aa: CASSEQLGYGYTF; CDR3nt: TGTGCCAGCAGTGAACAGTTGGGCTATGGCTACACCTTC; v_gene: TRBV2; abundance: .; d_gene: .; j_gene: TRBJ1-2
CDR3aa: CASSRWTDVRSDEQYF; CDR3nt: TGCGCCAGCAGCCGATGGACCGATGTGCGGAGTGACGAGCAGTACTTC; v_gene: TRBV4-3; abundance: few; d_gene: .; j_gene: TRBJ2-7
CDR3aa: CSVDMATDTQYF; CDR3nt: TGCAGCGTTGATATGGCCACAGATACGCAGTATTTT; v_gene: TRBV29-1; abundance: .; d_gene: .; j_gene: TRBJ2-3
CDR3aa: CATSRGTGVRETQYF; CDR3nt: TGTGCCACCAGCAGAGGGACAGGGGTTAGGGAGACCCAGTACTTC; v_gene: TRBV15; abundance: .; d_gene: TRBD1; j_gene: TRBJ2-5
CDR3aa: CASSFRGHGQETQYF; CDR3nt: TGTGCCAGCAGCTTCCGGGGGCACGGTCAAGAGACCCAGTACTTC; v_gene: TRBV7-2; abundance: many; d_gene: .; j_gene: TRBJ2-5
CDR3aa: CASSTRSGGARETQYF; CDR3nt: TGTGCCAGTAGTACTCGTAGCGGGGGGGCCCGGGAGACCCAGTACTTC; v_gene: TRBV19; abundance: once; d_gene: TRBD2; j_gene: TRBJ2-5
CDR3aa: CSVEQGAYEQYF; CDR3nt: TGCAGCGTAGAACAGGGGGCCTACGAGCAGTACTTC; v_gene: TRBV29-1; abundance: .; d_gene: TRBD1; j_gene: TRBJ2-7
CDR3aa: CASSNPPGLQYF; CDR3nt: TGTGCCAGCAGTAACCCTCCGGGGTTGCAGTACTTC; v_gene: TRBV7-2; abundance: .; d_gene: .; j_gene: TRBJ2-7
CDR3aa: CSARDPPRGKTEAFF; CDR3nt: TGCAGTGCTAGAGATCCTCCCAGGGGGAAGACTGAAGCTTTCTTT; v_gene: TRBV20-1; abundance: once; d_gene: TRBD1; j_gene: TRBJ1-1
CDR3aa: CASGQGGNYGYTF; CDR3nt: TGCGCCAGCGGACAGGGAGGGAACTATGGCTACACCTTC; v_gene: TRBV5-1; abundance: many; d_gene: TRBD1; j_gene: TRBJ1-2
CDR3aa: CASSRQGTQYF; CDR3nt: TGTGCCAGCAGTCGACAAGGGACCCAGTACTTC; v_gene: TRBV7-9; abundance: few; d_gene: .; j_gene: TRBJ2-5
CDR3aa: CAWSTRTDNSPLHF; CDR3nt: TGTGCCTGGAGTACCCGGACAGATAATTCACCCCTCCACTTT; v_gene: TRBV7-2; abundance: .; d_gene: .; j_gene: TRBJ1-6
CDR3aa: CASNEGRRDQETQYF; CDR3nt: TGTGCCAGCAACGAAGGCCGGCGGGACCAAGAGACCCAGTACTTC; v_gene: TRBV7-9; abundance: many; d_gene: .; j_gene: TRBJ2-5